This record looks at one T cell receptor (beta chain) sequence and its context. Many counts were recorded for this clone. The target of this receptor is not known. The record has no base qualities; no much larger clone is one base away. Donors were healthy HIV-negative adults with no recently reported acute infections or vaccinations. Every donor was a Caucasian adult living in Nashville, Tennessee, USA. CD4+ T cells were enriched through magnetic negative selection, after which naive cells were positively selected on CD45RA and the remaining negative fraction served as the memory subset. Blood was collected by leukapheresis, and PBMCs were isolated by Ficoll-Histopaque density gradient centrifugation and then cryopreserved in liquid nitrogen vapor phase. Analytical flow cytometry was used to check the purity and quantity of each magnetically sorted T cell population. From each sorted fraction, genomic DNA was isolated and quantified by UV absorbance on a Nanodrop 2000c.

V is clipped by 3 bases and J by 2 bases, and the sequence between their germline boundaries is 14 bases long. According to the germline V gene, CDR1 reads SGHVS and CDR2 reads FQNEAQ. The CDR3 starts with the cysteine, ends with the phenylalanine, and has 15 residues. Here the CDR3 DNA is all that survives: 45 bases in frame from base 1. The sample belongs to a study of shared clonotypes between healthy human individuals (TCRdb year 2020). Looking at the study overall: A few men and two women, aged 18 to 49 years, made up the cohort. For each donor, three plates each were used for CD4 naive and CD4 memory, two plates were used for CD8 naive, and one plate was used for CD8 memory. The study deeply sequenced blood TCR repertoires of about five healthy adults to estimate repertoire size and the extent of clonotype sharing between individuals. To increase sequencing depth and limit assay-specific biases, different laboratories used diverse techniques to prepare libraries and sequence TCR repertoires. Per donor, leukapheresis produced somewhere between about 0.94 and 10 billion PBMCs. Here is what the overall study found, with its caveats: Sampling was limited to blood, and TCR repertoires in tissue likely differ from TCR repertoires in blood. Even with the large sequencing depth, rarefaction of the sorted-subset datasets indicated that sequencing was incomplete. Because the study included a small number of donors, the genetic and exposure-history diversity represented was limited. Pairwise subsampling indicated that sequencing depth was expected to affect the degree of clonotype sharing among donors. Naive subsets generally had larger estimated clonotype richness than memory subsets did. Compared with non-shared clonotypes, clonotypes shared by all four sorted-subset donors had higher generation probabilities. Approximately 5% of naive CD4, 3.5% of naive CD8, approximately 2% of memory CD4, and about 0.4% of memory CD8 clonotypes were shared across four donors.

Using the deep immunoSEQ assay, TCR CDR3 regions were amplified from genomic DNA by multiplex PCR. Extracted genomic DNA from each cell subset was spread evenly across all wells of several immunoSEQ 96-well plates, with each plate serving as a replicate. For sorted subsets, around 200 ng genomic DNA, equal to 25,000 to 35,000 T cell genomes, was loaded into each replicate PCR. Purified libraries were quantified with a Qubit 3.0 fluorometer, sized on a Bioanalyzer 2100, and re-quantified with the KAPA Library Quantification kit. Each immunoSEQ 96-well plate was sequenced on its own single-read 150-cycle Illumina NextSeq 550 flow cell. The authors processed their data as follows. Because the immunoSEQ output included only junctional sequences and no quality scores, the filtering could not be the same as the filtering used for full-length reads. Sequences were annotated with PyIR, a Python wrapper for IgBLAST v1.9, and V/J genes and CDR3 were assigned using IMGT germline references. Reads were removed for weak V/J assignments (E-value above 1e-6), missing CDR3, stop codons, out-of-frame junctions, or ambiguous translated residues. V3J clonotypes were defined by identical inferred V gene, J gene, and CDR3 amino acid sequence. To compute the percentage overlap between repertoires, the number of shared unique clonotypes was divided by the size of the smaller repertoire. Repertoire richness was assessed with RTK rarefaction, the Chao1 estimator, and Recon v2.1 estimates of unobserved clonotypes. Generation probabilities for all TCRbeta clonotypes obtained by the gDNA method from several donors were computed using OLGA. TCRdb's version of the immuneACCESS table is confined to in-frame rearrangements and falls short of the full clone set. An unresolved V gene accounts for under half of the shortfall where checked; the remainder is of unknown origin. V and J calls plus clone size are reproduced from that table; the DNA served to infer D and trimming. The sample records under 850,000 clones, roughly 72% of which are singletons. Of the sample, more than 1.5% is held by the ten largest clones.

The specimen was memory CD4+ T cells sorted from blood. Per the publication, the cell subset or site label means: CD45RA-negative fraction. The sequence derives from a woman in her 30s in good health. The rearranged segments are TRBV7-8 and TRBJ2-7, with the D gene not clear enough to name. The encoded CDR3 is CASSFPPRPPYEQYF. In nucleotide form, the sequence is TGTGCCAGCAGCTTTCCCCCAAGGCCCCCCTACGAGCAGTACTTC.